This T cell receptor (beta chain) is drawn from a study of long-term antiretroviral therapy in people with HIV. The immunoSEQ assay was v3.0, run at survey level. Sequencing was performed with immunoSEQ multiplex PCR; in TCRdb, only in-frame clones are kept and a portion is missing. Of about 21,000 clones listed, 65% to 80% are singletons. Between the trimmed V and J ends, which lost 2 bases and 4 bases, there was a span of 15 bases. The CDR3 contains 16 residues. Germline assignment: CDR1 SGHVS and CDR2 FQNEAQ. The chain has TRBV7-8 and TRBJ1-5; D ambiguous. The sequencing used unsorted PBMCs, collected 4.1 years after starting antiretroviral therapy. The receptor's source is a woman aged 40 to 55 with HIV. The DNA of the CDR3 is TGTGCCAGCAGCTTATATGGGGTGGTCGGGAATCAGCCCCAGCATTTT. This encodes CASSLYGVVGNQPQHF.